Sequencing of this T cell receptor (beta chain) was carried out in a study of early T cells in non-severe SARS-CoV-2 infection. On this clonotype: Its antigen is as yet unknown.

V was trimmed by 0 bases and J by 2 bases, leaving 11 bases between them. Germline CDR1 is LNHDA and CDR2 is SQIVND (reference sequence). This CDR3 comprises 15 residues. Overall study results and limits: Sequences matched to VDJdb favored anti-spike CD8 responses, while private and CD4 specificities were missed.

One entry per CDR3 protein results from TCRdb running MiXCR on the 5' RACE reads. The top ten hold roughly 3.1% of the sample, which has about 83,000 distinct CDR3 sequences, over 13% seen once. The clonotype originates from an adult who was a healthcare worker with PCR-confirmed SARS-CoV-2 infection or an uninfected control (not recorded which). Sequencing input: whole blood. V and J are TRBV19 and TRBJ2-7, with no clear D. DNA for the CDR3: TGTGCCAGTAGTATAGAGTCCCAGGACCCCTACGAGCAGTACTTC. The encoded protein is CASSIESQDPYEQYF.